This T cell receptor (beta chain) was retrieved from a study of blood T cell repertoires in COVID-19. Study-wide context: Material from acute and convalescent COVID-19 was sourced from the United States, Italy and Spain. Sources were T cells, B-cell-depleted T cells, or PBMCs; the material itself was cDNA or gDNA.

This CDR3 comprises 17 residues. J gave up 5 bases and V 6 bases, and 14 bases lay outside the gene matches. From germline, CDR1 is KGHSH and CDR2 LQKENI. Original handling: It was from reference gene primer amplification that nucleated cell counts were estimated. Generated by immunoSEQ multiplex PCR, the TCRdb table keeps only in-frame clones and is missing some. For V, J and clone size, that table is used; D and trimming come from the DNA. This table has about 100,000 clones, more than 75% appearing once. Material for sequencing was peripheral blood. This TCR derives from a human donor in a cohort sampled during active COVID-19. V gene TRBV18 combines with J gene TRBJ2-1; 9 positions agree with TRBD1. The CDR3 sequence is CASSPLTGTGSNNEQFF. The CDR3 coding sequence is TGTGCCAGCTCCCCTCTCACCGGGACAGGGTCGAACAATGAGCAGTTCTTC.